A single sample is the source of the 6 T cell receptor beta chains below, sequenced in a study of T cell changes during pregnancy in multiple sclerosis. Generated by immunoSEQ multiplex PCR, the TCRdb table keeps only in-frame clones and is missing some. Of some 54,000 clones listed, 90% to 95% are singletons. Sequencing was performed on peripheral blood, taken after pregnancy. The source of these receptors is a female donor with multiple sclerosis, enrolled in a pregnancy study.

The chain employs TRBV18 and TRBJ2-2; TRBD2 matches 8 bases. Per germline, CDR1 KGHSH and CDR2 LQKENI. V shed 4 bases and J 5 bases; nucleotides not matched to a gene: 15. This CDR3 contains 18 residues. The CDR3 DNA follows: TGTGCCAGCTCACAGCTTGTAAGGAGCGGGAGAGGAACCGGGGAGCTGTTTTTT. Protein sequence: CASSQLVRSGRGTGELFF. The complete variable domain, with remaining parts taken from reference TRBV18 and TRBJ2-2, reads NAGVMQNPRHLVRRRGQEARLRCSPMKGHSHVYWYRQLPEEGLKFMVYLQKENIIDESGMPKERFSAEFPKEGPSILRIQQVVRGDSAAYFCASSQLVRSGRGTGELFFGEGSRLTVL.

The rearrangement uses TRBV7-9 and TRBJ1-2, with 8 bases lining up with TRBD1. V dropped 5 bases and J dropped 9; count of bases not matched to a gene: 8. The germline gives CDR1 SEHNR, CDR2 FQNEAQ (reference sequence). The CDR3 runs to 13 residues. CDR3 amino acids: CASSRGQDVRYTF. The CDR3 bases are TGTGCCAGCAGCCGGGGACAGGACGTACGCTACACCTTC.

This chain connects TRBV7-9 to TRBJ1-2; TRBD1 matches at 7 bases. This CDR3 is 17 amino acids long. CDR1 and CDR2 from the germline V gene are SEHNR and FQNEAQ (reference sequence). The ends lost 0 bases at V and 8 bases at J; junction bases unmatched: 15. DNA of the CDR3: TGTGCCAGCAGCTTAGCGCCAATCGGACAGGCGGCGTACGGCTACACCTTC. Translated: CASSLAPIGQAAYGYTF.

The CDR3 region has the DNA TGCGCCAGCAGCTTGGGCGGGACTAGAGTTTCCTACGAGCAGTACTTC. Its protein is CASSLGGTRVSYEQYF. The V and J genes are TRBV5-1 and TRBJ2-7; TRBD2 matches at 8 bases. V trimming: 0 bases; J trimming: 1 base; junction bases outside the gene matches: 6. CDR3 size: 16 residues. Per germline, CDR1 SGHRS and CDR2 YFSETQ.

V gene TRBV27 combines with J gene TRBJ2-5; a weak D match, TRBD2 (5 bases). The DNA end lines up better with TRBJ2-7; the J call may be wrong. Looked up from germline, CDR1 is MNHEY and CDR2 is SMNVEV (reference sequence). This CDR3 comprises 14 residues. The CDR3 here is CASASLASPYEQYF. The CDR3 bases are TGTGCCAGCGCCTCATTAGCTAGCCCCTACGAGCAGTACTTC.

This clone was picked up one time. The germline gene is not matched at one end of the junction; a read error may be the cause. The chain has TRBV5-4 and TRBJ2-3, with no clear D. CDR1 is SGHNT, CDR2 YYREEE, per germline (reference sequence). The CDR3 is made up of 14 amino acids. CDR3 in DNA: TGTGCCAGCGGCTTGGAACAGTCCACAGATACGCAGTATTTT. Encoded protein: CASGLEQSTDTQYF.